A selection of T cell receptor beta chains follows, all from one sample in a study of synovial regulatory T cells in juvenile arthritis. Assay: immunoSEQ multiplex PCR; the TCRdb copy retains only in-frame clones and omits some. Its clone listing holds under 8,000 clones. Sequencing was performed on Treg cells from blood. These receptors all stem from a donor younger than 35 with juvenile idiopathic arthritis. Both conserved end residues are part of each CDR3. The order of the fields is clone size, V gene, J gene, CDR3 protein. Some rows mark clone size as missing; the rest say once, few, many or name a class of expanded clone.

.	TRBV19	TRBJ2-1	CASLGAGGSYNEQFF
medium-sized	TRBV19	TRBJ2-7	CASSPAGGLEQYF
.	TRBV7-2	TRBJ2-2	CASSLRGSARNTGELFF
.	TRBV27	TRBJ1-3	CASSFAGHSGNTIYF
.	TRBV29-1	TRBJ2-5	CSVAWGGETQYF
.	TRBV7-9	TRBJ1-1	CASSFLRETEAFF
.	TRBV11-2	TRBJ1-2	CASSLLHGYGYTF
.	TRBV5-1	TRBJ1-1	CASSGWVDTEAFF
.	TRBV6-4	TRBJ2-4	CASSGTYVKNIQYF
.	TRBV19	TRBJ2-2	CASTYTMAGIGELFF
.	TRBV7-9	TRBJ2-1	CASSQLVALAGLDYNEQFF
.	TRBV7-2	TRBJ2-3	CASSPAVDADTQYF
.	TRBV7-8	TRBJ1-2	CASSFRQGLYGYTF